The 2 T cell receptor beta chains below were found in one sample sequenced in a study of T cells in Graves' hyperthyroidism and ophthalmopathy. Amplification yielded TCR beta CDR3 regions, with RNA transcripts as the source. Primed by the HTBI set, a first-round RT-PCR was run on the TCR CDR3. From the multiplex PCR reads, TCRdb called clonotypes with MiXCR, one entry per CDR3 protein. The sample has about 400,000 distinct CDR3 sequences; about 15% are singletons. Sequenced input: blood. All receptors come from a woman in her 30s with Graves' hyperthyroidism.

This clonotype occurred a few times. The rearrangement links TRBV28 to TRBJ1-6; possible D gene TRBD1, 5 bases. The germline V and J ends were trimmed by 5 bases and 10 bases, with 18 bases remaining between them. This CDR3 comprises 15 residues. In germline, CDR1 is MDHEN, CDR2 SYDVKM. DNA of the CDR3: TGTGCCAGCAGTACTGTAACAGGCTTGGAGTCACCCCTCCACTTT. It codes for CASSTVTGLESPLHF.

This chain joins TRBV19 and TRBJ1-6; 8 bases are a match to TRBD1. V lost 6 bases, J lost 8 bases, and 6 bases stayed unmatched. This CDR3 is built from 14 residues. Germline V gene sequence: CDR1 LNHDA, CDR2 SQIVND (reference sequence). The CDR3 DNA is TGTGCCAGTAGCGACAGGGGTTCTTATTCACCCCTCCACTTT. This translates into CASSDRGSYSPLHF.